The 24 T cell receptor beta chains below were found in one sample sequenced in a study of T cells expressing NK-cell markers. No DNA is given; TCRdb re-called the 5' RACE reads and lists each CDR3 protein once. The sample data list 550,000 to 600,000 distinct CDR3 sequences. Sequenced sample: blood T cells: a sorted CD56 or NKG2C T cell subset, CD4+ or CD8+ T cells, or bulk PBMC T cells (not recorded which). These receptors were obtained from a man between 18 and 29 years old in good health.

The V gene is TRBV4-1, the J gene TRBJ2-1. The CDR3 sequence is 13 residues long. CDR1 is MGHRA and CDR2 is YSYEKL in the germline V gene. The CDR3 reads CASSQGLQNEQFF.

The chain couples TRBV12-3 or TRBV12-4 to TRBJ2-7; TCRdb names TRBD1, which stays unverified in the absence of DNA. This CDR3 is built from 14 residues. CDR3 loop: CASNTGTKGYEQYF.

The chain carries TRBV6-2 or TRBV6-3 and TRBJ2-7. CDR1 is MNHEY, CDR2 SVGEGT, per germline. The CDR3 loop spans 14 amino acids. The CDR3: CASNLGYNSYEQYF.

V gene TRBV27 combines with J gene TRBJ2-2; checking the TCRdb D call of TRBD1 is not possible without DNA. Per germline, CDR1 MNHEY and CDR2 SMNVEV (reference sequence). The length of the CDR3 is 15 residues. The CDR3: CASSFGTGGSGELFF.

The chain recombines TRBV6-2 or TRBV6-3 with TRBJ2-5; the TRBD1 assignment by TCRdb is unverifiable without DNA. The CDR3 length is 12 residues. CDR1 MNHEY and CDR2 SVGEGT come from the germline V gene. CDR3 loop: CASSYQGETQYF.

The chain joins TRBV28 to TRBJ2-7; the TCRdb call, TRBD2, lacks DNA for checking. The germline gives CDR1 MDHEN, CDR2 SYDVKM. The CDR3 is 14 amino acids. CDR3 amino acids: CASRLAGSKYEQYF.

The chain recombines TRBV5-1 with TRBJ1-5; TCRdb lists TRBD1, though no DNA is available to test this call. This CDR3 contains 15 residues. Looked up from germline, CDR1 is SGHRS and CDR2 is YFSETQ. This CDR3 reads CASSPRPGAGQPQHF. The whole variable domain, filled in from reference TRBV5-1 and TRBJ1-5, reads KAGVTQTPRYLIKTRGQQVTLSCSPISGHRSVSWYQQTPGQGLQFLFEYFSETQRNKGNFPGRFSGRQFSNSRSEMNVSTLELGDSALYLCASSPRPGAGQPQHFGDGTRLSIL.

The V gene is TRBV6-2 or TRBV6-3, the J gene TRBJ1-5; the D call of TRBD1 rests on TCRdb alone, since no DNA is present to check it. Germline V gives CDR1 MNHEY, CDR2 SVGEGT. The CDR3 is 15 residues long. The chain's CDR3 is CASSDRGAWNQPQHF.

The chain links TRBV28 to TRBJ1-6. The CDR3 is 16 amino acids. CDR1 and CDR2 from the germline V gene are MDHEN and SYDVKM. The CDR3 sequence: CASSGPSGRDNSPLHF.

The V and J genes are TRBV7-9 and TRBJ2-1; no DNA is available, so the TRBD1 call from TCRdb remains unchecked. CDR3 length: 15 residues. Germline values: CDR1 SEHNR, CDR2 FQNEAQ (reference sequence). The CDR3 region is CASSLAGRGANEQFF.

The chain has TRBV15 and TRBJ1-5; as DNA is missing, the TRBD1 call by TCRdb cannot be tested. The CDR3 sequence is 18 residues long. Germline V gene data show CDR1 as LNHNV and CDR2 as YYDKDF (reference sequence). The CDR3 is CATSRTPGQGAYYQPQHF.

This chain connects TRBV12-3 or TRBV12-4 to TRBJ1-2. The CDR3 length is 15 residues. This chain's CDR3 is CASRPPRGEGYGYTF.

V gene TRBV20-1 combines with J gene TRBJ2-1; TCRdb names TRBD2, which stays unverified in the absence of DNA. The CDR3 covers 12 residues. Germline V gene sequence: CDR1 DFQATT, CDR2 SNEGSKA (reference sequence). CDR3 loop: CSARGGLDEQFF.

This rearrangement joins TRBV11-2 to TRBJ2-4; TCRdb lists TRBD2, though no DNA is available to test this call. CDR1 and CDR2 from the germline V gene are SGHAT and FQNNGV. This CDR3 has 19 amino acids. The CDR3 sequence is CASSLGLAGTRLAKNIQYF.

V gene TRBV29-1 combines with J gene TRBJ2-5; TCRdb proposes TRBD1, but this gene call is untestable without DNA. Germline V CDR1 and CDR2: SQVTM, ANQGSEA. The CDR3 consists of 14 residues. The CDR3 spells CSGVPHNRDETQYF.

J is TRBJ2-3 and V is TRBV7-3; the TCRdb call, TRBD2, lacks DNA for checking. CDR1 and CDR2 from the germline V gene are SGHTA and FQGTGA. The CDR3 totals 14 residues. The chain's CDR3 is CASSLELAGSPQYF.

The chain uses TRBV6-1 and TRBJ1-3. CDR1 is MNHNS, CDR2 SASEGT, per germline. The CDR3 sequence is 15 residues long. The CDR3 sequence: CASSRPDLAGNTIYF.

The V and J genes are TRBV6-2 or TRBV6-3 and TRBJ2-5; checking the TCRdb D call of TRBD1 is not possible without DNA. CDR1 is MNHEY, CDR2 SVGEGT, per germline. The CDR3 covers 15 residues. The CDR3 loop is CASSYTRTVQETQYF.

The chain employs TRBV6-5 and TRBJ1-6. Germline V lookup: CDR1 MNHEY, CDR2 SVGAGI. CDR3 size: 15 residues. The CDR3 sequence: CASSYSLEYNSPLHF.

The chain couples TRBV6-1 to TRBJ2-1; absent DNA, TCRdb's TRBD2 call cannot be checked. The CDR3 is made up of 14 amino acids. The germline CDR1 and CDR2 sequences are MNHNS and SASEGT. This chain's CDR3 is CASSPYSNGNEQFF.

The rearrangement joins TRBV5-1 to TRBJ2-1; TCRdb's D call of TRBD1 is untestable without DNA. The CDR3 spans 15 residues. Per germline, CDR1 SGHRS and CDR2 YFSETQ. This CDR3 reads CASSAGASGANEQFF. Variable domain in full (rest from reference TRBV5-1 and TRBJ2-1): KAGVTQTPRYLIKTRGQQVTLSCSPISGHRSVSWYQQTPGQGLQFLFEYFSETQRNKGNFPGRFSGRQFSNSRSEMNVSTLELGDSALYLCASSAGASGANEQFFGPGTRLTVL.

The chain is built from TRBV29-1 and TRBJ2-7; TCRdb's D call of TRBD2 is untestable without DNA. CDR3 length: 14 residues. Germline V lookup: CDR1 SQVTM, CDR2 ANQGSEA. The CDR3 sequence: CSARLAGAKDEQYF.

The V gene is TRBV6-5, the J gene TRBJ2-1; TCRdb's D gene call, TRBD2, goes unchecked for lack of DNA. Germline V gene data show CDR1 as MNHEY and CDR2 as SVGAGI. This CDR3 spans 17 amino acids. The chain's CDR3 is CASSYSSPAGDSHEQFF.

The chain couples TRBV11-1 to TRBJ2-1. Germline values: CDR1 SGHAT, CDR2 FQDESV (reference sequence). CDR3 length: 13 residues. This CDR3 is CASSLAGVLQQFF.